A selection of T cell receptor beta chains follows, all from one sample in a study of cytomegalovirus exposure and HLA in healthy donors. Repertoires were generated with immunoSEQ multiplex PCR, while TCRdb's copy carries only in-frame clones and drops some. The data hold 90,000 to 120,000 clones, with 70% observed a single time. Sample: PBMCs. The receptors were sampled from a man aged 40-49 years in good health and CMV-seropositive. The CDR3 runs from the conserved cysteine through the conserved F or W. The D gene is left open where the match is weak. Clone size is stated in some rows and not others, as once, few, many or a class when expanded.

DNA: TGTGCCAGCAGACTTGGACAGATGAACACTGAAGCTTTCTTT
CDR3: CASRLGQMNTEAFF
V: TRBV2
D: NA
J: TRBJ1-1
size: few

DNA: TGTGCCAGCAGTGTCAGGGTTACCAGCACAGATACGCAGTATTTT
CDR3: CASSVRVTSTDTQYF
V: TRBV6-4
D: NA
J: TRBJ2-3
size: NA

DNA: TGTGCCAGCAGCTTAGGCACAGGAACCTTCTACGAGCAGTACTTC
CDR3: CASSLGTGTFYEQYF
V: TRBV11-2
D: NA
J: TRBJ2-7
size: few

DNA: TGTGCCAGCAGCGGAGGGACTGCAAGGGCTGGGGAGACCCAGTACTTC
CDR3: CASSGGTARAGETQYF
V: TRBV7-2
D: NA
J: TRBJ2-5
size: NA

DNA: TGTGCCAGCAGCGTAGTATCTCAGGGGGATGAGCAGTTCTTC
CDR3: CASSVVSQGDEQFF
V: TRBV9
D: TRBD1
J: TRBJ2-1
size: NA

DNA: TGCGCCAGCCGGGACAGGCTGGGGAGCTCCTACAATGAGCAGTTCTTC
CDR3: CASRDRLGSSYNEQFF
V: TRBV4-1
D: TRBD1
J: TRBJ2-1
size: NA

DNA: TGCAGCGTTGAATTTCCCTCTACGGAGCAGTACTTC
CDR3: CSVEFPSTEQYF
V: TRBV29-1
D: NA
J: TRBJ2-7
size: NA

DNA: TGTGCCAGCAGTGAAGACAGGGGAACTGAAGCTTTCTTT
CDR3: CASSEDRGTEAFF
V: TRBV2
D: TRBD1
J: TRBJ1-1
size: NA

DNA: TGTGCCACCAGCAGAGATCGTTCAGGGAAGGGTGAGCAGTTCTTC
CDR3: CATSRDRSGKGEQFF
V: TRBV15
D: NA
J: TRBJ2-1
size: few

DNA: TGTGCCAGCAGTGTAGTAAACACTGAAGCTTTCTTT
CDR3: CASSVVNTEAFF
V: TRBV6-1
D: NA
J: TRBJ1-1
size: NA

DNA: TGTGCCAGCAGCACCGGACAGCCATATAGCAATCAGCCCCAGCATTTT
CDR3: CASSTGQPYSNQPQHF
V: TRBV5-6
D: NA
J: TRBJ1-5
size: few

DNA: TGTGCCAGCAGCATAACAGGGAATAGCGCTTTCTTT
CDR3: CASSITGNSAFF
V: TRBV28
D: NA
J: TRBJ1-1
size: NA

DNA: TGTGCCAGCAGTTCTGCCGGCACTGGAGCTAATGAAAAACTGTTTTTT
CDR3: CASSSAGTGANEKLFF
V: TRBV28
D: NA
J: TRBJ1-4
size: few

DNA: TGTGCCAGCAGTTTACTAGGTAGTTACGAGCAGTACTTC
CDR3: CASSLLGSYEQYF
V: TRBV28
D: NA
J: TRBJ2-7
size: NA

DNA: TGTGCCAGCAGTGAAACCTTAACAGGACGAAATGAAAAACTGTTTTTT
CDR3: CASSETLTGRNEKLFF
V: TRBV6-1
D: NA
J: TRBJ1-4
size: NA

DNA: TGTGCCAGCATCCAACCCTATCTCAATGAGCAGTTCTTC
CDR3: CASIQPYLNEQFF
V: TRBV6-1
D: NA
J: TRBJ2-1
size: NA

DNA: TGTGCCAGCCTTCGAGCAGGGGGCCGGGTGAACACTGAAGCTTTCTTT
CDR3: CASLRAGGRVNTEAFF
V: TRBV27
D: TRBD1
J: TRBJ1-1
size: NA

DNA: TGTGCCAGCAGCGGCCGGGACAGGGAAATAGATACGCAGTATTTT
CDR3: CASSGRDREIDTQYF
V: TRBV6-5
D: TRBD1
J: TRBJ2-3
size: NA

DNA: TGTGCTAGCAGCATTCGACTAGGAGGTCAAGAGACCCAGTACTTC
CDR3: CASSIRLGGQETQYF
V: TRBV7-7
D: NA
J: TRBJ2-5
size: NA

DNA: TGTGCCAGCTCACAGACTAGCGCCGCCGGGAGTGAGCAGTTCTTC
CDR3: CASSQTSAAGSEQFF
V: TRBV18
D: TRBD2
J: TRBJ2-1
size: NA

DNA: TGTGCCTGGGGCCGGGAGCAATTTGTGGGAGAGCAGTACTTC
CDR3: CAWGREQFVGEQYF
V: TRBV30
D: NA
J: TRBJ2-7
size: NA

DNA: TGTGCCAGCAGCACTCGTGGGGGGACCGGGGAGCTGTTTTTT
CDR3: CASSTRGGTGELFF
V: TRBV9
D: NA
J: TRBJ2-2
size: NA

DNA: TGTGCCAGCAGTATTAGCGGGAGGGCTACAGATACGCAGTATTTT
CDR3: CASSISGRATDTQYF
V: TRBV2
D: TRBD2
J: TRBJ2-3
size: few

DNA: TGTGCCTGGAGTGTAAGCGGGTCATACAATGAGCAGTTCTTC
CDR3: CAWSVSGSYNEQFF
V: TRBV30
D: NA
J: TRBJ2-1
size: few

DNA: TGTGCCAGCAGCCCGCACACACAGGGGATGAACACTGAAGCTTTCTTT
CDR3: CASSPHTQGMNTEAFF
V: TRBV4-2
D: TRBD1
J: TRBJ1-1
size: NA

DNA: TGTGCCAGTAGTATAGGAGGGCGTAGCAATCAGCCCCAGCATTTT
CDR3: CASSIGGRSNQPQHF
V: TRBV19
D: NA
J: TRBJ1-5
size: NA

DNA: TGTGCCATCGCGGCGACAGGGGCTGGAAAACTGTTTTTT
CDR3: CAIAATGAGKLFF
V: TRBV6-5
D: TRBD1
J: TRBJ1-4
size: NA

DNA: TGCGCCAGCAGCCACAATACGGGGGTCAGGGATACGCAGTATTTT
CDR3: CASSHNTGVRDTQYF
V: TRBV4-1
D: NA
J: TRBJ2-3
size: NA

DNA: TGCGCCAGCAGCTTATTACGTTTCGGGGGCACCGGGGAGCTGTTTTTT
CDR3: CASSLLRFGGTGELFF
V: TRBV5-1
D: NA
J: TRBJ2-2
size: NA

DNA: TGTGCCAGCAGTGAAAAATCCCGGAGCACTGAAGCTTTCTTT
CDR3: CASSEKSRSTEAFF
V: TRBV6-1
D: NA
J: TRBJ1-1
size: NA

DNA: TGTGCCAGCAGCTTAGTAACTAGCCATGAAGCTTTCTTT
CDR3: CASSLVTSHEAFF
V: TRBV7-3
D: NA
J: TRBJ1-1
size: NA

DNA: TGTGCCAGCAGCGAGATGGTAGAGTCTGAAGCTTTCTTT
CDR3: CASSEMVESEAFF
V: TRBV9
D: NA
J: TRBJ1-1
size: NA

DNA: TGTGCCAGCAGCCGCGGACAGGGGGGGACTAATGAAAAACTGTTTTTT
CDR3: CASSRGQGGTNEKLFF
V: TRBV5-4
D: TRBD1
J: TRBJ1-4
size: few

DNA: TGTGCCAGCAGCTTGGACAGGAGTAGTTACGGCACTGAAGCTTTCTTT
CDR3: CASSLDRSSYGTEAFF
V: TRBV5-6
D: NA
J: TRBJ1-1
size: NA

DNA: TGTGCCAGCAGTTCAGCCGGGACTAGCGTAACCGAATGGCAGTTCTTC
CDR3: CASSSAGTSVTEWQFF
V: TRBV6-6
D: TRBD2
J: TRBJ2-1
size: NA

DNA: TGTGCCACCAGCCTTGATTTAGGGGGCTACGAGCAGTACTTC
CDR3: CATSLDLGGYEQYF
V: TRBV15
D: NA
J: TRBJ2-7
size: NA

DNA: TGTGCCAGCAGCTTAATAGCGGGAGGGCCAGATACGCAGTATTTT
CDR3: CASSLIAGGPDTQYF
V: TRBV7-9
D: TRBD2
J: TRBJ2-3
size: NA

DNA: TGTGCCAGCAGCCTAACAGGGGGCGAGGGTCCAGATACGCAGTATTTT
CDR3: CASSLTGGEGPDTQYF
V: TRBV7-3
D: TRBD1
J: TRBJ2-3
size: NA

DNA: TGTGCCAGCAGCGTAGGTGGACAGATTGGAAACACCATATATTTT
CDR3: CASSVGGQIGNTIYF
V: TRBV9
D: NA
J: TRBJ1-3
size: NA

DNA: TGTGCCAGCACCGCCGTGGACAGCTTCTACAATGAGCAGTTCTTC
CDR3: CASTAVDSFYNEQFF
V: TRBV6-5
D: NA
J: TRBJ2-1
size: NA

DNA: TGTGCCAGCAGACGGCCGGGGATCGAGCAGTACTTC
CDR3: CASRRPGIEQYF
V: TRBV6-5
D: NA
J: TRBJ2-7
size: once